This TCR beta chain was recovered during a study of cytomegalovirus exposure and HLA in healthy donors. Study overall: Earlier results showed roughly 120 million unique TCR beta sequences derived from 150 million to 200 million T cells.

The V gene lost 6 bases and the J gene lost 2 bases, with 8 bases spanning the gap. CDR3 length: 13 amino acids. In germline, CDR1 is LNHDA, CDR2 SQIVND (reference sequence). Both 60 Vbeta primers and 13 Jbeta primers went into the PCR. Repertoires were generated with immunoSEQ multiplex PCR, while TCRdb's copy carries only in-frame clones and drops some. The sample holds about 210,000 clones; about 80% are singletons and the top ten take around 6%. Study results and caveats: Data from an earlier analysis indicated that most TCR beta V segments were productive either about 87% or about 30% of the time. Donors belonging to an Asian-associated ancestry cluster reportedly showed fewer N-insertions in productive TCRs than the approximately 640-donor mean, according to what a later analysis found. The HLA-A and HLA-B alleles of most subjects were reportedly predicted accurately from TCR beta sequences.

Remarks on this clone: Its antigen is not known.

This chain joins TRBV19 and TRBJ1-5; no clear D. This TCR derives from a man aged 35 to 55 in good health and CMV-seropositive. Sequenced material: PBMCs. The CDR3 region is CASRWEGNQPQHF. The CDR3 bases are TGTGCCAGTAGGTGGGAGGGCAATCAGCCCCAGCATTTT.